A single sample gave rise to the 30 T cell receptor beta chains below, sequenced in a study of cytomegalovirus exposure and HLA in healthy donors. Researchers ran the PCR with 60 Vbeta and 13 Jbeta primers. Clones were read by immunoSEQ multiplex PCR, and TCRdb kept only the in-frame ones, dropping some. The sample has roughly 140,000 clones; approximately 80% are singletons. What was sequenced was PBMCs. Every receptor here comes from a man aged 25 to 40 in good health and CMV-seropositive.

This chain links TRBV2 with TRBJ2-6; the D is unclear. CDR3 length equals 15 residues. Germline V gene sequence: CDR1 SNHLY, CDR2 FYNNEI. The ends were cut back, 6 bases at V and 0 bases at J, with 9 bases in the middle. CDR3 coding DNA: TGTGCCAGCAGGTACACGTACTCTGGGGCCAACGTCCTGACTTTC. Translated: CASRYTYSGANVLTF.

This sequence joins TRBV2 and TRBJ1-2; no reliable D call. V lost 1 base to trimming and J lost 2 bases, with 5 bases between them. This CDR3 has 13 residues. Germline V gene data show CDR1 as SNHLY and CDR2 as FYNNEI. The CDR3 DNA is TGTGCCAGCAGTGAAGAGAGGAACTATGGCTACACCTTC. It codes for CASSEERNYGYTF.

This clone was recorded only once. The V call is TRBV18, the J call TRBJ1-1; D is ambiguous. The CDR3 loop spans 15 amino acids. V shed 2 bases and J shed 4 bases, with 14 bases lying between them. CDR1 and CDR2 (germline): KGHSH, LQKENI. CDR3 sequence: CASSPGRPTVTEAFF. In DNA form, the CDR3 reads TGTGCCAGCTCACCAGGCAGGCCGACGGTCACTGAAGCTTTCTTT.

The chain has TRBV28 and TRBJ1-1; 7 nucleotides match TRBD1. Trimming at V came to 5 bases and at J to 0 bases, leaving 9 bases not matched to a gene. This CDR3 spans 16 amino acids. The germline gives CDR1 MDHEN, CDR2 SYDVKM. CDR3 protein: CASSPGDRLVNTEAFF. The DNA for the CDR3 is TGTGCCAGCAGTCCAGGGGACAGACTAGTGAACACTGAAGCTTTCTTT.

The J gene is TRBJ2-7, the V gene TRBV29-1; the D is unclear. Trimming pared 4 bases from V and 2 bases from J, leaving 12 bases between. Germline V gives CDR1 SQVTM, CDR2 ANQGSEA. This CDR3 region has 13 residues. For the CDR3, the DNA is TGCAGCGTTGCGACCCTGAGCGCCTACGAGCAGTACTTC. This sequence encodes CSVATLSAYEQYF.

The chain has TRBV28 and TRBJ2-3; D call uncertain. The CDR3 length is 12 residues. V lost 4 bases, J lost 3 bases, and 5 bases lay in between. The germline gives CDR1 MDHEN, CDR2 SYDVKM. CDR3 protein: CASSSRTDTQYF. Written as DNA, the CDR3 is TGTGCCAGCAGTTCGAGGACAGATACGCAGTATTTT.

This clone was counted once. CDR3 sequence: CAFTGHNYGYTF. CDR3 sequence (DNA): TGTGCCTTCACGGGACATAACTATGGCTACACCTTC. This chain uses TRBV30 with TRBJ1-2, with a possible D match to TRBD1 (6 bases). The CDR3 sequence is 12 residues long. Per the germline V gene, CDR1 is GTSNPN and CDR2 is SVGIG (reference sequence). V dropped 7 bases and J dropped 1 base, with 10 bases sitting between them. The full variable domain, rest sourced from reference TRBV30 and TRBJ1-2, is SQTIHQWPATLVQPVGSPLSLECTVEGTSNPNLYWYRQAAGRGLQLLFYSVGIGQISSEVPQNLSASRPQDRQFILSSKKLLLSDSGFYLCAFTGHNYGYTFGSGTRLTVV.

V gene TRBV4-1 combines with J gene TRBJ1-4; D possibly corresponds to TRBD1 (5 bases). The length of the CDR3 is 19 residues. V was cut by 4 bases and J by 0 bases, with 21 bases left in between. Germline V gene sequence: CDR1 MGHRA, CDR2 YSYEKL. In DNA, the CDR3 is TGCGCCAGCAGCCCGTTGGGCGGGGCTTCTCGGACAACTAATGAAAAACTGTTTTTT. This gives the protein CASSPLGGASRTTNEKLFF.

This clone was detected once. This sequence joins TRBV5-1 and TRBJ1-2, with a weak D call TRBD1 (5 bases). Between the trimmed V and J ends, which lost 3 bases and 3 bases, there was a span of 9 bases. The CDR3 runs to 13 residues. CDR1 and CDR2 from the germline V gene are SGHRS and YFSETQ. CDR3 nucleotides: TGCGCCAGCAGCTCAACGACAGACTATGGCTACACCTTC. As protein: CASSSTTDYGYTF.

This clone was counted once. CDR3 bases: TGTGCCAGCAGCGTAGGGGAGGGATGGAAGACCCAGTACTTC. This translates into CASSVGEGWKTQYF. The V gene is TRBV9, the J gene TRBJ2-5; 7 bases map to TRBD2. CDR1 is SGDLS, CDR2 YYNGEE, per germline. After removal of 0 bases from V and 6 bases from J, the junction contained 5 bases not matched to a gene. CDR3 size: 14 residues.

The chain recombines TRBV5-1 with TRBJ2-3; 9 nucleotides match TRBD2. Germline-derived CDR1 and CDR2 are SGHRS and YFSETQ. V lost 0 bases, J lost 7 bases, and 6 bases stayed unmatched. The CDR3 has 15 residues. CDR3 loop: CASSLEGSGGNTQYF. The CDR3 DNA reads as TGCGCCAGCAGCTTGGAGGGTAGCGGGGGAAATACGCAGTATTTT.

This chain links TRBV5-4 with TRBJ1-1; D remains ambiguous. There are 15 residues in the CDR3. The V and J ends lost 1 base and 4 bases respectively, with 14 bases between them. The germline V gene encodes CDR1 SGHNT and CDR2 YYREEE (reference sequence). CDR3 residues: CASSLLAMPGTEAFF. In nucleotides, the CDR3 is TGTGCCAGCAGCTTGTTAGCGATGCCCGGCACTGAAGCTTTCTTT.

This chain joins TRBV7-6 and TRBJ2-3; TRBD2 matches at 12 bases. The CDR3 extends over 16 amino acids. In germline, CDR1 is SGHVS, CDR2 FNYEAQ. The trim removed 5 bases at V and 2 bases at J, leaving 5 bases unmatched. CDR3 nucleotides: TGTGCCAGCAGCCCCTGGACTAGCGGGGTCACAGATACGCAGTATTTT. Translated: CASSPWTSGVTDTQYF.

The chain combines TRBV28 with TRBJ1-1; D remains unclear. This CDR3 is built from 14 residues. V was trimmed by 8 bases and J by 1 base, leaving 14 bases between them. The germline gives CDR1 MDHEN, CDR2 SYDVKM. As DNA, the CDR3 is TGTGCCAGCGTCACCGGGGTAGGGAACACTGAAGCTTTCTTT. Translation gives CASVTGVGNTEAFF.

The gene calls are TRBV19 and TRBJ2-6, with D possibly being TRBD1 (5 bases). Germline V gene lookup returns CDR1 LNHDA and CDR2 SQIVND (reference sequence). The CDR3 loop spans 14 amino acids. V shed 5 bases and J shed 4 bases, with 9 bases lying between them. CDR3 sequence (DNA): TGTGCCAGTAGTCAAGGGGTGGGGGCCAACGTCCTGACTTTC. Translation: CASSQGVGANVLTF.

This clone appeared a single time. This chain links TRBV9 with TRBJ2-7; perhaps TRBD2 as D (5 bases). The germline gives CDR1 SGDLS, CDR2 YYNGEE. This CDR3 is built from 14 residues. With 4 bases removed from V and 1 base from J, the gap between germline ends came to 12 bases. CDR3 amino acids: CASSPRVGSYEQYF. The CDR3 DNA reads as TGTGCCAGCAGCCCGCGGGTTGGGTCCTACGAGCAGTACTTC.

The V gene is TRBV4-1, the J gene TRBJ1-5; 8 positions agree with TRBD1. The V gene's germline CDR1 is MGHRA and CDR2 YSYEKL. Trimming at V came to 0 bases and at J to 7 bases, leaving 5 bases not matched to a gene. The CDR3 totals 15 residues. DNA for the CDR3: TGCGCCAGCAGCCAAGATCGAGGACAGGGACAGCCCCAGCATTTT. Its translation: CASSQDRGQGQPQHF.

The chain couples TRBV6-5 to TRBJ2-2, with 10 nucleotides matching TRBD2. CDR3 length: 15 amino acids. The junction had 9 bases not matched to a gene; V was cut back by 7 bases and J by 7 bases. Germline-derived CDR1 and CDR2 are MNHEY and SVGAGI. The CDR3 nucleotides are TGTGCCAGCAAAGCCCGCAGCGGGGGGGGCGGGGAGCTGTTTTTT. It translates to CASKARSGGGGELFF.

This clone was observed a single time. The chain joins TRBV5-1 to TRBJ2-3, with 10 nucleotides matching TRBD1. The CDR3 is made up of 16 amino acids. Germline-derived CDR1 and CDR2 are SGHRS and YFSETQ. After removal of 4 bases from V and 6 bases from J, the junction contained 11 bases not matched to a gene. The CDR3, as DNA: TGCGCCAGCAGCGCTGACAGGGGGCGAAGGTCCGATACGCAGTATTTT. This gives the protein CASSADRGRRSDTQYF.

The genes are TRBV5-1 and TRBJ2-3; 9 nucleotides line up with TRBD1. V was pared by 4 bases and J by 4 bases, with 7 bases of the junction left unmatched. The CDR3 is 15 residues long. Germline CDR1 SGHRS, CDR2 YFSETQ. Here the CDR3 DNA reads TGCGCCAGCAGCCGTGGGACAGGGACGCCAGATACGCAGTATTTT. This encodes CASSRGTGTPDTQYF.

This chain joins TRBV19 and TRBJ2-5, with 8 bases aligning to TRBD2. Germline V gene lookup returns CDR1 LNHDA and CDR2 SQIVND (reference sequence). Trimming at V came to 2 bases and at J to 1 base, leaving 3 bases not matched to a gene. The CDR3 runs to 15 residues. CDR3 bases: TGTGCCAGTAGTATACGGGGGGGTCCCCAAGAGACCCAGTACTTC. Encoded protein: CASSIRGGPQETQYF.

V and J are TRBV27 and TRBJ1-2; 7 positions match TRBD1. Losses at the gene ends were 6 bases for V and 2 bases for J; bases not matched to a gene: 3. The CDR3 has 13 amino acids. Germline loops: CDR1 MNHEY, CDR2 SMNVEV (reference sequence). Here the CDR3 DNA reads TGTGCCAGCAGGTCGGGACAGAACTATGGCTACACCTTC. This codes for CASRSGQNYGYTF.

As to this clone: A read error may account for a junction end that differs from germline. This sequence joins TRBV6-5 and TRBJ2-7; no clear D. From germline, CDR1 is MNHEY and CDR2 SVGAGI. The CDR3 runs 13 residues. CDR3 region: CASSSLSPYEQYF. Written as DNA, the CDR3 is TGTGCCAGCAGTTCCTTAAGCCCCTATGAGCAGTACTTC.

The chain employs TRBV7-2 and TRBJ2-1; 13 nucleotides align to TRBD2. CDR3 length: 18 residues. J lost 8 bases, V lost 2 bases, and 12 bases had no gene match. Germline CDR1 and CDR2: SGHTA and FQGNSA. In nucleotides, the CDR3 is TGTGCCAGCAGCTTACGGCCCAGACTAGCGGGGGGAGAAGATGAGCAGTTCTTC. It encodes CASSLRPRLAGGEDEQFF.

This chain connects TRBV4-1 to TRBJ1-1; the D gene is possibly TRBD1 (5 bases). CDR1 MGHRA and CDR2 YSYEKL come from the germline V gene. The V and J ends lost 0 bases and 4 bases respectively, with 9 bases between them. This CDR3 region has 14 residues. The CDR3 DNA follows: TGCGCCAGCAGCCAAGACAGGGCAAGCACTGAAGCTTTCTTT. Encoded protein: CASSQDRASTEAFF.

In DNA, the CDR3 is TGTGCCAGCAGCGTGGACAGGGGGCTCAGTCAGCCCCAGCATTTT. It encodes CASSVDRGLSQPQHF. V is TRBV5-6 and J is TRBJ1-5; 11 bases fit TRBD1. Germline CDR1 is SGHDT and CDR2 is YYEEEE. Germline trimming cut 4 bases from V and 6 bases from J; bases unmatched to any gene: 6. The CDR3 spans 15 residues.

The genes are TRBV7-8 and TRBJ2-5; TRBD2 might be the D (7 bases). CDR1 SGHVS and CDR2 FQNEAQ come from the germline V gene. The germline V and J ends were trimmed by 4 bases and 2 bases, with 20 bases remaining between them. The CDR3 totals 17 residues. CDR3 region: CASSYIRGGGRQETQYF. The CDR3 DNA sequence: TGTGCCAGCAGCTATATTAGGGGGGGAGGACGGCAAGAGACCCAGTACTTC.

V is TRBV7-9 and J is TRBJ2-5; perhaps TRBD2 as D (5 bases). The CDR3 has 16 residues. CDR1 and CDR2 from the germline V gene are SEHNR and FQNEAQ (reference sequence). Trimming shortened V by 4 bases and J by 1 base, and 16 bases separated the two germline ends. Written as DNA, the CDR3 is TGTGCCAGCAGCTGGAGGTCGGCAGGACCCCAAGAGACCCAGTACTTC. Residues: CASSWRSAGPQETQYF.

Note on this clone: Other DNA sequences in the sample encode the same CDR3. The genes are TRBV30 and TRBJ1-1; D is unresolved. The CDR3 spans 11 residues. The germline V gene encodes CDR1 GTSNPN and CDR2 SVGIG (reference sequence). V was clipped by 2 bases and J by 6 bases, with 7 bases between them. The CDR3 reads CAWSRGAEAFF. DNA of the CDR3: TGTGCCTGGAGTAGAGGCGCTGAAGCTTTCTTT.

The genes are TRBV6-5 and TRBJ2-7; 8 nucleotides agree with TRBD1. This CDR3 region has 11 residues. CDR1 and CDR2 (germline): MNHEY, SVGAGI. With 6 bases clipped from V and 7 bases from J, the junction kept 2 bases outside the gene matches. CDR3 sequence: CASSTGGEQYF. CDR3 nucleotide sequence: TGTGCCAGCAGCACAGGGGGAGAGCAGTACTTC.